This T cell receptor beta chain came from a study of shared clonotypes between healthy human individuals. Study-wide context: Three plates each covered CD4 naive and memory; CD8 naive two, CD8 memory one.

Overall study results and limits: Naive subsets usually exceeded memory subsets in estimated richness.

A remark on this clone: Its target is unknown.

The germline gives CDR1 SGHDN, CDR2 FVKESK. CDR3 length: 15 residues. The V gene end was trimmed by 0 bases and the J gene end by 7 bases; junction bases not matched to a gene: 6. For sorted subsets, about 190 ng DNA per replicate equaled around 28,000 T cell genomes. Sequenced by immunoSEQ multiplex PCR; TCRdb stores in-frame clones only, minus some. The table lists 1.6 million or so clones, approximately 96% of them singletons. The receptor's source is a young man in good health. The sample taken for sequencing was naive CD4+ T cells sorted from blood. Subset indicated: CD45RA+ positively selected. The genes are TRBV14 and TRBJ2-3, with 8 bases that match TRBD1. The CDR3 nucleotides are TGTGCCAGCAGCCAAGACAGGGGGCGCTTCTATACGCAGTATTTT. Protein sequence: CASSQDRGRFYTQYF. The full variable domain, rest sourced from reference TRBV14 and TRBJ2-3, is EAGVTQFPSHSVIEKGQTVTLRCDPISGHDNLYWYRRVMGKEIKFLLHFVKESKQDESGMPNNRFLAERTGGTYSTLKVQPAELEDSGVYFCASSQDRGRFYTQYFGPGTRLTVL.